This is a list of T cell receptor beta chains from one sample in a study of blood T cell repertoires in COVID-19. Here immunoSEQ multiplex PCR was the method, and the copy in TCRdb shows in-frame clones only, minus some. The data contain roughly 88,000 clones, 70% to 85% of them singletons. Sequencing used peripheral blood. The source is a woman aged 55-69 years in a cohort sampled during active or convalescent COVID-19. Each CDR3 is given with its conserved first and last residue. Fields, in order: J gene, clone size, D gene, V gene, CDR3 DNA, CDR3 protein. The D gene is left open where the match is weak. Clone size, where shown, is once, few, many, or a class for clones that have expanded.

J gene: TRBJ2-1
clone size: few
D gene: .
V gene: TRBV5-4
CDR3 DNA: TGTGCCAGCAGACAGGAACTGCACAATGAGCAGTTCTTC
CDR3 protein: CASRQELHNEQFF

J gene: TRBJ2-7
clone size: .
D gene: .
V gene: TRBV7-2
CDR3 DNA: TGTGCCAGCAGCCGGCCGGCGGGGATCAACGAGCAGTACTTC
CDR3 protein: CASSRPAGINEQYF

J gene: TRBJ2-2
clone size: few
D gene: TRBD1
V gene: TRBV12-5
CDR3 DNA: TGTGCTAGTGGTTTGTGGACAGGCCCGAACACCGGGGAGCTGTTTTTT
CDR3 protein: CASGLWTGPNTGELFF

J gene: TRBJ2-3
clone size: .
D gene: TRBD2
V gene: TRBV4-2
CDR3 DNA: TGTGCCAGCAGCCGCTCAGCGGGGGAGGTAGCAGATACGCAGTATTTT
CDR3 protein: CASSRSAGEVADTQYF

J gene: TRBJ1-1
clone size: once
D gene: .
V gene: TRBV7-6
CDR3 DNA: TGTGCCAGCAGCTTAGTCGGAGGTGACACTGAAGCTTTCTTT
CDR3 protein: CASSLVGGDTEAFF

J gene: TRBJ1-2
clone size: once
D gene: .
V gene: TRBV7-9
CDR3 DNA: TGTTCAGCGGCATCTAACTATGGCTACACCTTC
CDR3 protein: CSAASNYGYTF

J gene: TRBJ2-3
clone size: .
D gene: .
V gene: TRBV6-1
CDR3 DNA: TGTGCCAGCAGTGAACCTAGCGTACGCACAGATACGCAGTATTTT
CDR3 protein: CASSEPSVRTDTQYF

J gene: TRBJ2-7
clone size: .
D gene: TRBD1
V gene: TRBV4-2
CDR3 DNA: TGTGCCAGCAGCCAAGATAGAGGACAGGGCTCCTACGAGCAGTACTTC
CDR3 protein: CASSQDRGQGSYEQYF

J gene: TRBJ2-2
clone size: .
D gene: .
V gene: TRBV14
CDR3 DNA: TGTGCCAGCAGCGAAAGCCGGGACTCCCTTAACACCGGGGAGCTGTTTTTT
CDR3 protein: CASSESRDSLNTGELFF

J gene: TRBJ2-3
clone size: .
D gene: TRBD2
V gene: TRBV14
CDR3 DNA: TGTGCCAGCAGCCAAGCTAGCGGGGGTCGCACAGATACGCAGTATTTT
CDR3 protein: CASSQASGGRTDTQYF

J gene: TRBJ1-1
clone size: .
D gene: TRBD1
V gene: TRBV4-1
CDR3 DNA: TGCGCCAGCAGCCAACGGACAGGGGGGTTCACTGAAGCTTTCTTT
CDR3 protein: CASSQRTGGFTEAFF

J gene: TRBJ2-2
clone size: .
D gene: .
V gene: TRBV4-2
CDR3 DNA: TGTGCCAGCAGCCGCGTTTCGGGGGAGCTGTTTTTT
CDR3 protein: CASSRVSGELFF

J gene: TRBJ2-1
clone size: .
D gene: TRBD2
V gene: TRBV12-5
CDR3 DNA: TGTGCTAGTGGTTTGGCCCCGGGACTAGCCCTCTACAATGAGCAGTTCTTC
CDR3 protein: CASGLAPGLALYNEQFF

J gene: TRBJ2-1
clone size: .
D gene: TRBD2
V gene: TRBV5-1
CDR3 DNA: TGCGCCAGCAGCTTGACGGTAGCGGGGGGGCCTGTTGAGCAGTTCTTC
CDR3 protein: CASSLTVAGGPVEQFF

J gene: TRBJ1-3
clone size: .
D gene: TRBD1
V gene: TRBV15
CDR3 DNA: TGTGCCACCAGCACAGGGGGTTACTCTGGAAACACCATATATTTT
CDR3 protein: CATSTGGYSGNTIYF

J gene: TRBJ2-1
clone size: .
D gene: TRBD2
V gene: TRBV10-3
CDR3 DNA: TGTGCCATCAGTGAGTCGTTCAGCGGGGTAACCTACAATGAGCAGTTCTTC
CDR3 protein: CAISESFSGVTYNEQFF

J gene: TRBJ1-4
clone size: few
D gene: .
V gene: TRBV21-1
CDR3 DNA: TGTGCCAGCAGTGATAGCCTTGGCTCTAATGAAAAACTGTTTTTT
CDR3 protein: CASSDSLGSNEKLFF

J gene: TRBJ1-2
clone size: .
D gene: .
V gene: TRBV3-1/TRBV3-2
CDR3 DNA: TGTGCCAGCAGCCACCTAAATGCGGAACGTTACTATGGCTACACCTTC
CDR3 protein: CASSHLNAERYYGYTF

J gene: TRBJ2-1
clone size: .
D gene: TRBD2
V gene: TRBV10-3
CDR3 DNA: TGTGCCCCGAAAGCGGGGGGCAACAATGAGCAGTTCTTC
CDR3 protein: CAPKAGGNNEQFF

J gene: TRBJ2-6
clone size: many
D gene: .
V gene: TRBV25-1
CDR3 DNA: TGTGCCAGCAGTGAATATCGGTTTGGGGCCAACGTCCTGACTTTC
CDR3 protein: CASSEYRFGANVLTF

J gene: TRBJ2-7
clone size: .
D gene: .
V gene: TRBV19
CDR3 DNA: TGTGCCAGTAGTATACCAGGGCCCTACGAGCAGTACTTC
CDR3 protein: CASSIPGPYEQYF

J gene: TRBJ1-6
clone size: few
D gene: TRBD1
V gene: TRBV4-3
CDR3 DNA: TGCGCCAGCAGCCAAGCGGTAGGGGGACAGGGTATTTCACCCCTCCACTTT
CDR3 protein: CASSQAVGGQGISPLHF

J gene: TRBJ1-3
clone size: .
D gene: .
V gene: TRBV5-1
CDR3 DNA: TGCGCCAGCAGCTCCGCACTAACCGAGGGTGGAAACACCATATATTTT
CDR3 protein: CASSSALTEGGNTIYF

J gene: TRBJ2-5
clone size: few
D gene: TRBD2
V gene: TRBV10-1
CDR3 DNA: TGCGCCAGCAGTGAAAGCGGGGGGCTCGAGACCCAGTACTTC
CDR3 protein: CASSESGGLETQYF

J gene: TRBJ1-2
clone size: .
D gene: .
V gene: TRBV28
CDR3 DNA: TGTGCCAGCAGCCTCGGCGTCGGCGAAGGGGTCTATGGCTACACCTTC
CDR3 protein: CASSLGVGEGVYGYTF

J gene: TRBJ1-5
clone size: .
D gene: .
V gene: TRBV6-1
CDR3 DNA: TGTGCCAGCAGTGCAAGTTTTGTAGCGGGCAATCAGCCCCAGCATTTT
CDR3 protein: CASSASFVAGNQPQHF

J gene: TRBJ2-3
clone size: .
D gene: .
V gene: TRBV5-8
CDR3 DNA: TGTGCCAGCAGCCTAGGGGGCACAGATACGCAGTATTTT
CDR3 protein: CASSLGGTDTQYF

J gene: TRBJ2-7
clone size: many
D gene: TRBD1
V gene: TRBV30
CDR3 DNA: TGTGCCTGGAGTCCCCGCCGGGACAGTTGTTACTTC
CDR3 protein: CAWSPRRDSCYF

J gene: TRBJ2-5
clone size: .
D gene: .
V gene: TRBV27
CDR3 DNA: TGTGCCAGCAGGAGGACGGGGGTAGAGACCCAGTACTTC
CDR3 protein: CASRRTGVETQYF

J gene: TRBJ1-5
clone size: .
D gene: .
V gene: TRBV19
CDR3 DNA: TGTGCCAGTAGTATTGCGGGAGATTATAGCAATCAGCCCCAGCATTTT
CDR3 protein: CASSIAGDYSNQPQHF

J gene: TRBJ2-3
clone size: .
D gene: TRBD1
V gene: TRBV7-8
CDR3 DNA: TGTGCCAGCAGCTTTCAAGCAGGGGGCATAACAGATACGCAGTATTTT
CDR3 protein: CASSFQAGGITDTQYF